Below, 4 T cell receptor beta chains from the same sample are listed, as sequenced in a study of early T cells in non-severe SARS-CoV-2 infection. TCRdb re-called the 5' RACE reads through MiXCR, storing one row per CDR3 protein. The sample has 40,000 to 45,000 distinct CDR3 sequences, about 6.5% seen once; the top ten hold about 20%. Sequenced material: whole blood, taken at baseline. Receptor source: an adult who was a healthcare worker with PCR-confirmed SARS-CoV-2 infection or an uninfected control (not recorded which).

There are a few counts of this clonotype. This chain uses TRBV6-2 or TRBV6-3 with TRBJ2-5; D might be TRBD1 (5 bases). Germline V gene lookup returns CDR1 MNHEY and CDR2 SVGEGT. The CDR3 has 13 amino acids. Trimming shortened V by 4 bases and J by 8 bases, and 14 bases separated the two germline ends. CDR3 DNA sequence: TGTGCCAGCAGTTTCTCAGGGCTAGTAACCCAGTACTTC. Translated, it gives CASSFSGLVTQYF.

This clonotype was recorded at least ten times. J is TRBJ2-3 and V is TRBV16; tentatively, D is TRBD1 (6 bases). The germline V gene has CDR1 KGHSY and CDR2 FQNENV. The CDR3 loop spans 13 amino acids. Trimming cost V 5 bases and J 4 bases, with 10 bases left between them. CDR3 nucleotides: TGTGCCAGCAGCTACAGGGAATCAGATACGCAGTATTTT. Its protein product is CASSYRESDTQYF.

In DNA, the CDR3 is TGTGCCAGCAGTGAAGGGGCGGAGTATAATTCACCCCTCCACTTT. This sequence encodes CASSEGAEYNSPLHF. This chain uses TRBV2 with TRBJ1-6; no firm D call. CDR1 SNHLY and CDR2 FYNNEI come from the germline V gene. The germline V and J ends were trimmed by 1 base and 4 bases, with 8 bases remaining between them. This CDR3 has 15 amino acids. The full variable domain, rest sourced from reference TRBV2 and TRBJ1-6, is EPEVTQTPSHQVTQMGQEVILRCVPISNHLYFYWYRQILGQKVEFLVSFYNNEISEKSEIFDDQFSVERPDGSNFTLKIRSTKLEDSAMYFCASSEGAEYNSPLHFGNGTRLTVT.

The table lists this clonotype with many counts. The chain has TRBV12-3 or TRBV12-4 and TRBJ2-1; either TRBD1 or TRBD2 may fit D (5 bases each). The CDR3 extends over 11 amino acids. The germline V and J ends were trimmed by 7 bases and 8 bases, with 9 bases remaining between them. CDR3 sequence reads: CASTRGDEQFF. In DNA, the CDR3 is TGTGCCAGCACCCGAGGGGATGAGCAGTTCTTC.